One T cell receptor beta chain is described in this entry. The antigen is undetermined. V lost 3 bases, J lost 0 bases, and 7 bases stayed unmatched. CDR1 is SGHRS, CDR2 YFSETQ, per germline. The CDR3 runs to 18 residues. This sample was taken from a study of cytomegalovirus exposure and HLA in healthy donors. Overall study context: A preliminary data release comprised tens of millions of unique TCRs obtained from HLA-typed donors.

PCR amplification relied on 60 Vbeta primers (plus 13 Jbeta primers). Measured with immunoSEQ multiplex PCR; TCRdb has only the in-frame clones, and not every one. The table counts just over 150,000 clones; around 1.9% lies in the top ten. Overall study findings and caveats: The study recorded 150 to 200 TCR beta chains that were cytomegalovirus-associated.

The clonotype originates from a man aged 25-40 years in good health and CMV-seronegative. Sequenced: PBMCs. The chain joins TRBV5-1 to TRBJ1-3; 12 bases line up with TRBD1. CDR3 residues: CASSSGDRGLRSGNTIYF. CDR3 coding DNA: TGCGCCAGCAGCTCGGGGGACAGGGGGCTTCGCTCTGGAAACACCATATATTTT.